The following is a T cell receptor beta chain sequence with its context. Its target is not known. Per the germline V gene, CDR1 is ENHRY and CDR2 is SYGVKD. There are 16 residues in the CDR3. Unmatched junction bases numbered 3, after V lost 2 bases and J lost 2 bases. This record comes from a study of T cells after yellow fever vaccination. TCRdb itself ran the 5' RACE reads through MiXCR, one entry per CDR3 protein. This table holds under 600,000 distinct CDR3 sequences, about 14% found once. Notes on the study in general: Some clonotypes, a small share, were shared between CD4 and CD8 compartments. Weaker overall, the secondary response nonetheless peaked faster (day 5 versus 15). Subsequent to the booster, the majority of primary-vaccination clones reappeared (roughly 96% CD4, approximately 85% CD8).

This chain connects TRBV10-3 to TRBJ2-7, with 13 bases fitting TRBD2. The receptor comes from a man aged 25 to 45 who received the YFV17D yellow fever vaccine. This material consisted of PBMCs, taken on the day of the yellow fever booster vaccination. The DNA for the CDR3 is TGTGCCATCAGTGAGGGACTAGCGGGAGACGCCTACGAGCAGTACTTC. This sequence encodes CAISEGLAGDAYEQYF.